The source of this T cell receptor (beta chain) is a study of T cells in women clearing cervical HPV infection. Study as a whole: Controls' single incident HPV16 infection cleared within 12 months without precancer. Blood came at first lesion visit for cases, post-clearance for controls.

Notes on this clone: The read halts 3 residues ahead of the CDR3 end, with the missing end drawn from the germline J gene.

Assay: immunoSEQ multiplex PCR; the TCRdb copy retains only in-frame clones and omits some. Reported are around 39,000 clones; the ten largest clones contain under 6.5%. The germline V gene has CDR1 DFQATT and CDR2 SNEGSKA (reference sequence). CDR3 size: 15 residues. The sequence was collected from a woman aged 18-69 years with a cervical HPV16 infection that either progressed to CIN3+ or cleared (not recorded which). This rearrangement joins TRBV20-1 to TRBJ2-3; possibly TRBD1 for D (6 bases). The specimen was blood buffy coat. Partial CDR3 DNA: TGCAGTGCTGGACCCAGGGGACGCGCCCAAGAGACG. Protein: CSAGPRGRAQET. The whole CDR3 region reads CSAGPRGRAQETQYF.